Sequencing of this TCR beta chain was carried out in a study of early T cells in non-severe SARS-CoV-2 infection. TCRdb itself ran the 5' RACE reads through MiXCR, one entry per CDR3 protein. The table includes tens of thousands of distinct CDR3 sequences, under 15% detected once. In its sample, this clonotype was seen a few times. The sequencing input was whole blood. The receptor was derived from an adult who was a healthcare worker with PCR-confirmed SARS-CoV-2 infection or an uninfected control (not recorded which).

CDR3 in amino acids: CASSRIPGQVYEQYF. Written as DNA, the CDR3 is TGCGCCAGCAGCCGAATTCCGGGCCAGGTCTACGAGCAGTACTTC. This rearrangement joins TRBV4-1 to TRBJ2-7, with no clear D. CDR3 size: 15 residues. Between the trimmed V and J ends, which lost 4 bases and 3 bases, there was a span of 16 bases. Germline values: CDR1 MGHRA, CDR2 YSYEKL.